Sequencing of this TCR beta chain was carried out in a study of early T cells in non-severe SARS-CoV-2 infection. TCRdb redid the calling of the 5' RACE reads with MiXCR, one entry per CDR3 protein. The sample lists approximately 37,000 distinct CDR3 sequences; roughly 8% were seen once. This clonotype came up many times. Looked up from germline, CDR1 is MNHNS and CDR2 is SASEGT. The CDR3 consists of 14 residues. V was pared by 1 base and J by 0 bases, with 6 bases between. The sample in question was whole blood, obtained at baseline. This clonotype originated in an adult who was a healthcare worker with PCR-confirmed SARS-CoV-2 infection or an uninfected control (not recorded which). The V call is TRBV6-1, the J call TRBJ1-1; no clear D gene. The CDR3 loop is CASSEGILNTEAFF. The CDR3 coding sequence is TGTGCCAGCAGTGAAGGGATTTTGAACACTGAAGCTTTCTTT.